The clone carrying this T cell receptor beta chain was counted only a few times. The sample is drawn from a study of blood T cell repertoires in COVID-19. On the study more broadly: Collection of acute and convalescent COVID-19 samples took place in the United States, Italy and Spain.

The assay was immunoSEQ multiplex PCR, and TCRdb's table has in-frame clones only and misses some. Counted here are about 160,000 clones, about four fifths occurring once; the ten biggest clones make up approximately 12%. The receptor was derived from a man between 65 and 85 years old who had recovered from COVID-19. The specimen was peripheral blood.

The CDR3 region has the DNA TGTGCCAGCAGCCGCGGATCGCCGAACACTGAAGCTTTCTTT. It translates to CASSRGSPNTEAFF. The chain is built from TRBV5-6 and TRBJ1-1; unclear D gene. The CDR3 runs to 14 residues. Germline V gene sequence: CDR1 SGHDT, CDR2 YYEEEE. V was clipped by 4 bases and J by 1 base, with 11 bases between them.